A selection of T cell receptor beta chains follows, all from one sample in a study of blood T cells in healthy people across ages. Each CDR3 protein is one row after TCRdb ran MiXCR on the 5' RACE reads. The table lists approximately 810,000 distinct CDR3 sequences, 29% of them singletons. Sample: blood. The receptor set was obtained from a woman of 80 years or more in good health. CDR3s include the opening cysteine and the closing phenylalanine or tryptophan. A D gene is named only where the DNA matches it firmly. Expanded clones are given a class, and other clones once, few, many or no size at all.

CASSLAPLGNEQYF TGTGCCAGCAGCCTCGCTCCACTCGGCAACGAGCAGTACTTC TRBJ2-7 TRBV7-9 . 14 many
CSASPPRQGGRIGNQPQHF TGCAGTGCTAGTCCCCCGCGACAGGGAGGCCGAATTGGCAATCAGCCCCAGCATTTT TRBJ1-5 TRBV20-1 TRBD1 19 few
CASSESGRGAYEQYF TGTGCCAGCAGTGAAAGTGGCAGGGGAGCCTACGAGCAGTACTTC TRBJ2-7 TRBV6-1 . 15 many
CASRYQLYEQCF TGTGCCAGCAGATACCAACTCTACGAGCAGTGCTTC TRBJ2-1 TRBV6-2/TRBV6-3 . 12 .
CASSFTRGGGTDTQYF TGTGCCAGCAGTTTCACACGCGGGGGGGGCACAGATACGCAGTATTTT TRBJ2-3 TRBV12-3/TRBV12-4 TRBD2 16 .
CASSSPRGVNQETQYF TGTGCCAGCAGCTCGCCGAGGGGGGTCAACCAAGAGACCCAGTACTTC TRBJ2-5 TRBV7-2 . 16 .
CASRSGNTDTQYF TGCGCCAGCAGGTCAGGGAACACAGATACGCAGTATTTT TRBJ2-3 TRBV5-1 . 13 many
CSASSDRGLSGYTF TGCAGTGCTAGTAGTGACAGGGGGCTAAGTGGCTACACCTTC TRBJ1-2 TRBV20-1 TRBD1 14 many
CASSSILAGGTDTQYF TGTGCCAGCAGCTCCATACTAGCGGGGGGCACAGATACGCAGTATTTT TRBJ2-3 TRBV11-1 TRBD2 16 many
CASSSRGGIINEQYF TGTGCCAGCAGCTCGCGGGGGGGAATCATCAACGAGCAGTACTTC TRBJ2-7 TRBV7-2 TRBD2 15 many
CASMWLARADTQYF TGTGCCAGCATGTGGCTAGCGCGCGCAGATACGCAGTATTTT TRBJ2-3 TRBV6-2/TRBV6-3 . 14 .
CASSVRGVGQPQHF TGTGCCAGCAGTGTTAGAGGGGTTGGTCAGCCCCAGCATTTT TRBJ1-5 TRBV2 . 14 .
CASSSRHDTDTQYF TGTGCCAGCAGCTCCAGACACGACACAGATACGCAGTATTTT TRBJ2-3 TRBV7-9 . 14 many
CSAKRQFLYNEQFF TGCAGTGCTAAACGTCAGTTTCTCTACAATGAGCAGTTCTTC TRBJ2-1 TRBV20-1 . 14 many
CATSRERGVLDTEELFF TGTGCCACCAGCAGAGAACGAGGGGTGCTCGACACCGAGGAGCTGTTTTTT TRBJ2-2 TRBV15 . 17 .
CASSKLAGGTDTQYF TGTGCCAGCAGCAAGCTAGCGGGGGGCACAGATACGCAGTATTTT TRBJ2-3 TRBV7-7 TRBD2 15 many
CASSGDVLAKNIQYF TGTGCCAGCAGCGGGGATGTACTAGCCAAAAACATTCAGTACTTC TRBJ2-4 TRBV28 . 15 many
CASRDPGTGHTQYF TGCGCCAGCAGGGACCCCGGGACAGGACATACGCAGTATTTT TRBJ2-3 TRBV10-2 TRBD1 14 many
CASAWRGNTGELFF TGCGCCAGCGCCTGGCGGGGGAACACCGGGGAGCTGTTTTTT TRBJ2-2 TRBV5-1 . 14 .
CSVGRAYNEQFF TGCAGCGTTGGGAGAGCCTACAATGAGCAGTTCTTC TRBJ2-1 TRBV29-1 . 12 .
CASSLGLVFYEQYF TGCGCCAGCAGCTTGGGACTAGTTTTCTACGAGCAGTACTTC TRBJ2-7 TRBV5-1 . 14 .
CASSAGQGWRELFF TGTGCCAGCAGCGCCGGACAGGGGTGGCGGGAGCTGTTTTTT TRBJ2-2 TRBV9 TRBD1 14 few